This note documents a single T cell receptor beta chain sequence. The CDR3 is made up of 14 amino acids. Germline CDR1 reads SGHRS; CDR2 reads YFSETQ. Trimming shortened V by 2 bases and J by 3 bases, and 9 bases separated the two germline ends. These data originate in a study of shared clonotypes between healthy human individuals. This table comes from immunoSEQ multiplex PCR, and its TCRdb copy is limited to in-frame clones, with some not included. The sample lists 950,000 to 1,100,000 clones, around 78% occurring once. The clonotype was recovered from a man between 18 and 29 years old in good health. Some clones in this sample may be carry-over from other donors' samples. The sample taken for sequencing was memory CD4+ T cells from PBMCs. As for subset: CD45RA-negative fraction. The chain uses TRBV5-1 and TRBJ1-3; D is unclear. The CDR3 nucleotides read TGCGCCAGCAGCTTCGCAGGCTTTGGAAACACCATATATTTT. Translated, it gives CASSFAGFGNTIYF.